This TCR beta chain stems from a study of T cell responses to AZD1222 COVID-19 vaccine. General study findings and limits: Variant regions that are unmutated are reportedly the target of nearly half of spike-specific TCRs. White British donors predominated, females outnumbered males, and clonal diversity was possibly underestimated. The peak T cell response came first, and repertoires were sampled only after it. The study identified only five to seven AZD1222 recipients as seropositive at baseline.

As for this clone: Antigen unknown. The same CDR3 arises from other DNA sequences in this sample as well.

Trimming cost V 1 base and J 2 bases; bases outside gene matches: 1. There are 15 residues in the CDR3. Germline V gives CDR1 KGHSH, CDR2 LQKENI. Profiled with immunoSEQ multiplex PCR; TCRdb holds only in-frame clones, not every one. The table has roughly 130,000 clones, around 87% seen once. The input for sequencing was peripheral blood, taken on day 0 of AZD1222 vaccination. The sequence derives from an adult in good health. This sequence joins TRBV18 and TRBJ2-2, with 7 bases lining up with TRBD1. The CDR3 loop reads CASSPRQGNTGELFF. DNA for the CDR3: TGTGCCAGCTCACCACGACAGGGCAACACCGGGGAGCTGTTTTTT.